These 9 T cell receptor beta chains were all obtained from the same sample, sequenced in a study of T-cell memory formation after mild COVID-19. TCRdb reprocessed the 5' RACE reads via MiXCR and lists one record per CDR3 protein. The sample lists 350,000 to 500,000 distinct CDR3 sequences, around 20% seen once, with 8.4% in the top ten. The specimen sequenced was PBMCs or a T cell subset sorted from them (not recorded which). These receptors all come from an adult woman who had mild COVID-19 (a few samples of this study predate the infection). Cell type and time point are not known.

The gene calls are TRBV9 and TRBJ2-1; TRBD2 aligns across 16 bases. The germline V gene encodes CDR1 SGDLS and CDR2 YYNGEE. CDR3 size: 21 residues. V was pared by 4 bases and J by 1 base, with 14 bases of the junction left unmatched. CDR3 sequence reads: CASSLTGTSGGAYRSYNEQFF. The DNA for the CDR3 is TGTGCCAGCAGCTTAACCGGGACTAGCGGGGGGGCGTATCGGTCCTACAATGAGCAGTTCTTC.

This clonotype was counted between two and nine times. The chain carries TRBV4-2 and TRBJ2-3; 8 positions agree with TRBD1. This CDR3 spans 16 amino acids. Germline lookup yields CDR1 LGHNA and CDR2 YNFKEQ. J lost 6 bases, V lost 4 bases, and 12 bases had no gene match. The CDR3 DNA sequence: TGTGCCAGCAGCCCCCTTGACCAGGGGGCTCATGATACGCAGTATTTT. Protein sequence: CASSPLDQGAHDTQYF.

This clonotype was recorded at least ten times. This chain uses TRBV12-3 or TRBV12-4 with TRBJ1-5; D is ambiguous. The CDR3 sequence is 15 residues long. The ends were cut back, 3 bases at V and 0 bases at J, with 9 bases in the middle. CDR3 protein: CASSLGSDSNQPQHF. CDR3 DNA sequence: TGTGCCAGCAGTTTGGGCAGCGATAGCAATCAGCCCCAGCATTTT.

DNA for the CDR3: TGTGCCAGCGCCCCCCAAGGCACTGAAGCTTTCTTT. Translating gives CASAPQGTEAFF. This chain joins TRBV6-6 and TRBJ1-1; no reliable D call. The CDR3 runs 12 residues. V was clipped by 8 bases and J by 4 bases, with 11 bases between them. The germline CDR1 and CDR2 sequences are MNHNY and SVGAGI (reference sequence).

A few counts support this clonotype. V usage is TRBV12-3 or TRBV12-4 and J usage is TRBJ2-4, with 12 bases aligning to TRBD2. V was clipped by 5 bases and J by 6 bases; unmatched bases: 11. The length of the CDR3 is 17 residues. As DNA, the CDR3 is TGTGCCAGCAGTGAAACTCTAGCGGGAGGGCCTAGAAACATTCAGTACTTC. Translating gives CASSETLAGGPRNIQYF.

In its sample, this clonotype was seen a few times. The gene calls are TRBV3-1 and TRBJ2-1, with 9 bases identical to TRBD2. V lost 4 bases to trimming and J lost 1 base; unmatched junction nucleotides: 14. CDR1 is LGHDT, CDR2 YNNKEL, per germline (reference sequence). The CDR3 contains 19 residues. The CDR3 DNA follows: TGTGCCAGCAGCCCCCGATACATACTAACTAGCGGGTCCTACAATGAGCAGTTCTTC. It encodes CASSPRYILTSGSYNEQFF.

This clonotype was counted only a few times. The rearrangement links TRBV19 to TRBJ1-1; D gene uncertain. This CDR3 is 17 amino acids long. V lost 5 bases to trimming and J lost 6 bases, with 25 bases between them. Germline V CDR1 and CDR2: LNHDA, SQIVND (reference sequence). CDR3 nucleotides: TGTGCCAGTAGTGACTGGCGCGTCAGAGGGTCGGTCTCTGAAGCTTTCTTT. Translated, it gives CASSDWRVRGSVSEAFF. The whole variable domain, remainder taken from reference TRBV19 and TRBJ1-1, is DGGITQSPKYLFRKEGQNVTLSCEQNLNHDAMYWYRQDPGQGLRLIYYSQIVNDFQKGDIAEGYSVSREKKESFPLTVTSAQKNPTAFYLCASSDWRVRGSVSEAFFGQGTRLTVV.

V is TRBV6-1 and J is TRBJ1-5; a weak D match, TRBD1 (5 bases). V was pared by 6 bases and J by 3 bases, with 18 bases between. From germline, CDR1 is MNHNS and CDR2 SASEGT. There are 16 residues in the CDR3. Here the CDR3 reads CASRLGALISNQPQHF. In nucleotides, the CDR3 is TGTGCCAGCAGGCTCGGGGCCTTAATTTCCAATCAGCCCCAGCATTTT.

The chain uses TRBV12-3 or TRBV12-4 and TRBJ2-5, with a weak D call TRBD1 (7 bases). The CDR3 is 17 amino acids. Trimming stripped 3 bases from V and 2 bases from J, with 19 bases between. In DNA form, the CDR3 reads TGTGCCAGCAGTTTCCTTTTCCCCAGGGGGGATCAAGAGACCCAGTACTTC. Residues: CASSFLFPRGDQETQYF.